This entry concerns a single T cell receptor beta chain. Antigen: not known. These data originate in a study of T-cell memory formation after mild COVID-19. Study-level results: Pre-infection memory contained some responding clones, which suggested that cross-reactive memory had joined. Clones contracting over day 15 to 85 were CD4/CD8 balanced, with later expanders leaning CD4+. The authors left the SARS-CoV-2 specificity of second-wave clones peaking on day 37 unconfirmed. CD4+ clones that contracted lay mainly in CM and EM; CD8+ ones lay in EMRA.

The V and J ends lost 1 base and 3 bases, in that order; junction bases with no gene match: 12. The germline V gene encodes CDR1 SGHRS and CDR2 YFSETQ. CDR3 size: 19 residues. MiXCR, applied by TCRdb to the 5' RACE reads, yields one record per CDR3 protein. The sample yields 450,000 to 650,000 distinct CDR3 sequences, 20% to 25% seen once. This chain joins TRBV5-1 and TRBJ2-6; 8 nucleotides agree with TRBD1. The sample consisted of PBMCs or a T cell subset sorted from them (not recorded which). The origin of this receptor is an adult woman who had mild COVID-19 (a few samples of this study predate the infection). Cell type and time point are not known. The CDR3 coding sequence is TGCGCCAGCAGCTTGCATCCAGGGGGCTTGGCAAGTGGGGCCAACGTCCTGACTTTC. It specifies CASSLHPGGLASGANVLTF.